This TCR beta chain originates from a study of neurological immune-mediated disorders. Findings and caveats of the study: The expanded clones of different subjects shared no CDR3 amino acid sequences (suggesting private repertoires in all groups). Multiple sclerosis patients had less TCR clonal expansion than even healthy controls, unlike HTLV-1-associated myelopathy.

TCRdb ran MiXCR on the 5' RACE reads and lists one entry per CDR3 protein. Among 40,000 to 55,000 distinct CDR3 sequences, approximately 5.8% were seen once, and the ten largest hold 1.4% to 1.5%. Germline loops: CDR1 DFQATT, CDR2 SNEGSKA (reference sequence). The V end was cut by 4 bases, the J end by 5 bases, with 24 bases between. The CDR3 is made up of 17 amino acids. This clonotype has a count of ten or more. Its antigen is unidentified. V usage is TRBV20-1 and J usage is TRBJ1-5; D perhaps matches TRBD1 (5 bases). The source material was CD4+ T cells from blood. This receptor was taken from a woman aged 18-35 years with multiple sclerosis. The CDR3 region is CSATVYGAGTVHQPQHF. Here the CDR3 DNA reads TGCAGTGCTACGGTCTACGGAGCAGGGACCGTCCATCAGCCCCAGCATTTT.